The 27 T cell receptor beta chains below all came from one sample that was sequenced in a study of cytomegalovirus exposure and HLA in healthy donors. Primers included in the PCR were 60 Vbeta and 13 Jbeta primers. TCRdb keeps only in-frame clones here, not all; method: immunoSEQ multiplex PCR. The sample records under 200,000 clones, approximately 72% being singletons. Sequencing input: PBMCs. The origin of the receptors is a man aged 50-60 years in good health and CMV-seronegative.

The genes are TRBV6-1 and TRBJ2-5, with TRBD1 matching over 10 bases. Germline-derived CDR1 and CDR2 are MNHNS and SASEGT. CDR3 size: 14 residues. V was pared by 7 bases and J by 7 bases, with 9 bases of the junction left unmatched. This CDR3 reads CASNQGTGDSTQYF. The CDR3 DNA is TGTGCCAGCAATCAGGGGACAGGGGATTCGACCCAGTACTTC.

This chain connects TRBV10-3 to TRBJ2-2; 8 nucleotides agree with TRBD2. The CDR3 runs 15 residues. After removal of 4 bases from V and 5 bases from J, the junction contained 6 bases not matched to a gene. Germline V gene sequence: CDR1 ENHRY, CDR2 SYGVKD. In nucleotides, the CDR3 is TGTGCCATCAGTGCCAGCGGGGGTAAGACCGGGGAGCTGTTTTTT. It codes for CAISASGGKTGELFF.

CDR3 DNA sequence: TGCGCCAGCAGCTCCCAGGGGGCCTCAATTAGGAGTTCTGGAAACACCATATATTTT. Its translation: CASSSQGASIRSSGNTIYF. The chain is built from TRBV5-1 and TRBJ1-3, with 8 bases fitting TRBD1. The trim removed 3 bases at V and 1 base at J, leaving 15 bases unmatched. From germline, CDR1 is SGHRS and CDR2 YFSETQ. This CDR3 spans 19 amino acids.

This chain links TRBV5-6 with TRBJ1-2; no clear D. Germline CDR1 reads SGHDT; CDR2 reads YYEEEE. The CDR3 runs to 14 residues. The V and J ends lost 3 bases and 2 bases respectively, with 11 bases between them. Here the CDR3 reads CASSSPARNYGYTF. The CDR3 DNA follows: TGTGCCAGCAGCTCCCCGGCCAGGAACTATGGCTACACCTTC.

This sequence joins TRBV5-6 and TRBJ1-1, with TRBD1 as a possible D gene (5 bases). This CDR3 is 15 amino acids long. Germline CDR1 reads SGHDT; CDR2 reads YYEEEE. The V end was cut by 4 bases, the J end by 7 bases, with 20 bases between. The CDR3 sequence: CASSPRRRGNLEAFF. DNA for the CDR3: TGTGCCAGCAGCCCTCGGAGACGGGGGAACCTTGAAGCTTTCTTT.

The rearrangement links TRBV2 to TRBJ2-3, with 8 bases lining up with TRBD1. From germline, CDR1 is SNHLY and CDR2 FYNNEI. Germline trimming cut 7 bases from V and 1 base from J; bases unmatched to any gene: 4. The CDR3 extends over 14 amino acids. The CDR3 DNA sequence: TGTGCCAGCACCATGGACAGGGGCACAGATACGCAGTATTTT. Its translation: CASTMDRGTDTQYF.

The rearrangement joins TRBV28 to TRBJ1-2, with a tentative D call TRBD1 (6 bases). The CDR3 is made up of 19 amino acids. V lost 3 bases, J lost 4 bases, and 27 bases lay in between. Germline values: CDR1 MDHEN, CDR2 SYDVKM. In DNA, the CDR3 is TGTGCCAGCAGTTTCCTCGCCGGGACACTAGACATTCACCTCTATGGCTACACCTTC. As protein: CASSFLAGTLDIHLYGYTF.

V and J are TRBV11-2 and TRBJ2-3; 13 positions agree with TRBD2. V gave up 5 bases and J gave up 2 bases; unmatched junction bases: 7. The CDR3 spans 17 residues. Germline CDR1 reads SGHAT; CDR2 reads FQNNGV. The CDR3 sequence: CASSPGLAGASTDTQYF. The CDR3 coding sequence is TGTGCCAGCAGCCCCGGACTAGCGGGGGCCTCCACAGATACGCAGTATTTT.

J is TRBJ2-3 and V is TRBV7-9, with TRBD2 matching over 7 bases. With 0 bases clipped from V and 6 bases from J, the junction kept 15 bases outside the gene matches. The CDR3 runs 18 residues. CDR1 SEHNR and CDR2 FQNEAQ come from the germline V gene (reference sequence). The CDR3 region has the DNA TGTGCCAGCAGCTTAGCGTTGGCTAGCGGACCGACGGTTGATACGCAGTATTTT. It specifies CASSLALASGPTVDTQYF.

This clone came up a few times. The chain couples TRBV11-2 to TRBJ2-3; D might be TRBD2 (5 bases). The CDR3 has 14 residues. Germline assignment: CDR1 SGHAT and CDR2 FQNNGV. V lost 5 bases, J lost 4 bases, and 13 bases lay in between. CDR3 region: CASSHRTVPDTQYF. CDR3 nucleotide sequence: TGTGCCAGCAGCCATCGGACTGTCCCAGATACGCAGTATTTT. Combining the CDR3 with reference TRBV11-2 and TRBJ2-3 gives the whole variable domain EAGVAQSPRYKIIEKRQSVAFWCNPISGHATLYWYQQILGQGPKLLIQFQNNGVVDDSQLPKDRFSAERLKGVDSTLKIQPAKLEDSAVYLCASSHRTVPDTQYFGPGTRLTVL.

The CDR3 protein is CASSQTQGYQPQHF. The CDR3 DNA is TGTGCCAGCAGTCAAACCCAGGGGTATCAGCCCCAGCATTTT. V and J are TRBV2 and TRBJ1-5; possible D gene TRBD1, 6 bases. The CDR3 has 14 residues. Trimming took off 5 bases at V and 5 bases at J, with 13 bases between the two ends. The germline V gene encodes CDR1 SNHLY and CDR2 FYNNEI.

The J gene is TRBJ1-1, the V gene TRBV28, with TRBD1 as a possible D gene (6 bases). V was cut by 6 bases and J by 0 bases, with 8 bases left in between. This CDR3 contains 13 residues. The V gene's germline CDR1 is MDHEN and CDR2 SYDVKM. This CDR3 is CASRDSLNTEAFF. The DNA of the CDR3 is TGTGCCAGCAGGGACAGTTTGAACACTGAAGCTTTCTTT.

The chain uses TRBV11-2 and TRBJ1-1; D gene unclear. Germline-derived CDR1 and CDR2 are SGHAT and FQNNGV. V shed 0 bases and J shed 0 bases, with 11 bases lying between them. The CDR3 loop spans 16 amino acids. The chain's CDR3 is CASSLDFSTVNTEAFF. As DNA, the CDR3 is TGTGCCAGCAGCTTAGATTTTTCCACAGTGAACACTGAAGCTTTCTTT.

The chain is built from TRBV28 and TRBJ2-5; D not certain. Trimming stripped 8 bases from V and 2 bases from J, with 9 bases between. Germline CDR1 MDHEN, CDR2 SYDVKM. CDR3 length: 12 residues. The CDR3 nucleotides are TGTGCCAGCCACAGCTTACAAGAGACCCAGTACTTC. This sequence encodes CASHSLQETQYF.

This clone showed up just a few times. The chain recombines TRBV18 with TRBJ1-5; 7 bases are a match to TRBD1. The CDR3 spans 16 residues. V was pared by 2 bases and J by 0 bases, with 4 bases of the junction left unmatched. The germline gives CDR1 KGHSH, CDR2 LQKENI. The DNA for the CDR3 is TGTGCCAGCTCACCAGCGACAGGGAATAGCAATCAGCCCCAGCATTTT. Translating it yields CASSPATGNSNQPQHF.

This chain joins TRBV5-4 and TRBJ2-5; 9 positions match TRBD2. The CDR3 consists of 15 residues. Germline CDR1 reads SGHNT; CDR2 reads YYREEE (reference sequence). V lost 4 bases and J lost 4; bases outside the gene matches: 8. The CDR3 DNA follows: TGTGCCAGCAGCCTTCCGGGACTAGCAGGAGAGACCCAGTACTTC. It specifies CASSLPGLAGETQYF.

This clone was detected only a few times. The chain links TRBV6-5 to TRBJ2-7, with 8 bases aligning to TRBD1. V gave up 2 bases and J gave up 5 bases; unmatched junction bases: 11. This CDR3 spans 16 amino acids. Germline loops: CDR1 MNHEY, CDR2 SVGAGI. The CDR3 nucleotides read TGTGCCAGCAGTTACCCGACAGGGGATGGATCCGACGAGCAGTACTTC. Protein product: CASSYPTGDGSDEQYF.

The chain uses TRBV4-3 and TRBJ1-2; 8 positions agree with TRBD1. The CDR3 has 15 amino acids. Germline CDR1 is LGHNA and CDR2 is YSLEER. Germline trimming cut 4 bases from V and 1 base from J; bases unmatched to any gene: 5. The DNA of the CDR3 is TGCGCCAGCAGCCGGGACAGGTTGAATAACTATGGCTACACCTTC. Protein product: CASSRDRLNNYGYTF.

This clone has just a few counts. V and J are TRBV6-4 and TRBJ2-3; 12 bases fit TRBD2. The V and J ends lost 4 bases and 1 base, in that order; junction bases with no gene match: 0. This CDR3 has 15 amino acids. The germline CDR1 and CDR2 sequences are MRHNA and SNTAGT. The CDR3 protein is CASSASGGGTDTQYF. Written as DNA, the CDR3 is TGTGCCAGCAGTGCTAGCGGGGGGGGCACAGATACGCAGTATTTT.

The J gene is TRBJ1-2, the V gene TRBV5-6; tentative D call: TRBD1 (6 bases). Trimming removed 4 bases at V and 4 bases at J, with 11 bases between. The CDR3 length is 13 residues. Per the germline V gene, CDR1 is SGHDT and CDR2 is YYEEEE. The CDR3 sequence: CASSLTGTYGYTF. The CDR3 nucleotides are TGTGCCAGCAGCCTAACAGGGACCTATGGCTACACCTTC.

V usage is TRBV28 and J usage is TRBJ1-6; no reliable D call. The V gene's germline CDR1 is MDHEN and CDR2 SYDVKM. V lost 1 base and J lost 7, with 17 bases in between. CDR3 length: 17 amino acids. DNA of the CDR3: TGTGCCAGCAGTTTATTAACCCGAGGAGTTACGAATTCACCCCTCCACTTT. This translates into CASSLLTRGVTNSPLHF.

The V and J genes are TRBV5-1 and TRBJ1-1, with D perhaps matching TRBD1 (5 bases). This CDR3 is 15 amino acids long. V lost 4 bases, J lost 0 bases, and 13 bases lay in between. CDR1 is SGHRS and CDR2 is YFSETQ in the germline V gene. This chain's CDR3 is CASSPVGGMNTEAFF. The CDR3 bases are TGCGCCAGCAGCCCCGTCGGGGGGATGAACACTGAAGCTTTCTTT.

The rearrangement uses TRBV7-2 and TRBJ1-5, with D tentatively TRBD1 (5 bases). Trimming removed 6 bases at V and 3 bases at J, with 15 bases between. The CDR3 contains 15 residues. Germline values: CDR1 SGHTA, CDR2 FQGNSA. The CDR3 bases are TGTGCCAGCAGTTCCGGACGGACACTCAATCAGCCCCAGCATTTT. Protein product: CASSSGRTLNQPQHF.

J is TRBJ2-5 and V is TRBV10-3, with TRBD2 as a possible D gene (7 bases). Deletions cut 10 bases from V and 1 base from J, with 13 bases between. Germline lookup yields CDR1 ENHRY and CDR2 SYGVKD. This CDR3 contains 13 residues. The CDR3 sequence is CATEGGSQETQYF. DNA for the CDR3: TGTGCCACCGAGGGGGGGTCCCAAGAGACCCAGTACTTC.

As concerns this clone: At one of its ends the junction is not consistent with the germline gene, which may arise from a read error. CDR3 nucleotide sequence: TGTGCCAGCACTTACGCTGGAGGAAGCTATGGCTACACCTTC. Protein: CASTYAGGSYGYTF. The chain recombines TRBV6-5 with TRBJ1-2; no clear D. This CDR3 contains 14 residues. In germline, CDR1 is MNHEY, CDR2 SVGAGI.

The V and J genes are TRBV27 and TRBJ2-3; TRBD2 matches at 9 bases. The CDR3 consists of 16 residues. CDR1 and CDR2 (germline): MNHEY, SMNVEV (reference sequence). V shed 4 bases, J shed 2 bases, and the junction held 7 bases outside the gene matches. Written as DNA, the CDR3 is TGTGCCAGCAGTTCCCCCGCTAGCGGGGCCACAGATACGCAGTATTTT. It is translated as CASSSPASGATDTQYF.

The chain couples TRBV12-1 to TRBJ2-1; no DNA check was done on the table's D call, TRBD2. TRBV12-1 is a pseudogene locus. The CDR3 length is 18 residues. The CDR3 region is CASSFGLAGVRSYNEQFF. CDR3 coding DNA: TGTGCCAGCAGCTTCGGACTAGCGGGGGTTCGCTCCTACAATGAGCAGTTCTTC.